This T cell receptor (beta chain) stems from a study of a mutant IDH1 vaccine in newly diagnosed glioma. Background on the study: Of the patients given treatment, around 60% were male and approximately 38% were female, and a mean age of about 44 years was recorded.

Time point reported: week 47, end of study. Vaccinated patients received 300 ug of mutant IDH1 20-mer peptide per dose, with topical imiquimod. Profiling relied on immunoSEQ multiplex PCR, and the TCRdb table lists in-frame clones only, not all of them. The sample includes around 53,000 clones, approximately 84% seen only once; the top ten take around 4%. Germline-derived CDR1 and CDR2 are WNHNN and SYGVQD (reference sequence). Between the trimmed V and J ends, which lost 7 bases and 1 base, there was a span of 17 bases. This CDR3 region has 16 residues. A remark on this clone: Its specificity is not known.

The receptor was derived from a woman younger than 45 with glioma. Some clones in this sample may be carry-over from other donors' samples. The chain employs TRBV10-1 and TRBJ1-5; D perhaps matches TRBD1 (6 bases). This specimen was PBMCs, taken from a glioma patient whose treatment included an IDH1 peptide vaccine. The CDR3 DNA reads TGCGCCAGCACCCAAGGGGGAATGAGGAGCAATCAGCCCCAGCATTTT. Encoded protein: CASTQGGMRSNQPQHF.